This T cell receptor (beta chain) derives from a study of cytomegalovirus exposure and HLA in healthy donors. Study context: Counted in an early data release were about 86 million unique TCRs from HLA-typed donors. Across roughly 400 genotyped donors, about 81% landed in the Caucasian-associated ancestry cluster. Study observations and caveats: Association of a missense DCLRE1C variant with TCR beta V- and J-gene trimming was reported in a later analysis. Published work reported that the classifier diagnosed cytomegalovirus status with high specificity and sensitivity.

J lost 4 bases, V lost 7 bases, and 8 bases had no gene match. The V gene's germline CDR1 is LNHDA and CDR2 SQIVND (reference sequence). The CDR3 sequence is 14 residues long. Notes on this clone: Its antigen is unidentified.

Primers included in the PCR were 60 Vbeta and 13 Jbeta primers. TCRdb's copy holds only in-frame clones and misses some; the assay was immunoSEQ multiplex PCR. The table has some 140,000 clones, over 70% seen once. The rearrangement links TRBV19 to TRBJ1-2; 8 bases line up with TRBD1. The sequenced material came from PBMCs. The receptor was derived from a man aged 18 to 30 in good health and CMV-seronegative. The CDR3 DNA reads as TGTGCCAGTAAGCGGACAGGGCTTACCTATGGCTACACCTTC. Protein product: CASKRTGLTYGYTF.